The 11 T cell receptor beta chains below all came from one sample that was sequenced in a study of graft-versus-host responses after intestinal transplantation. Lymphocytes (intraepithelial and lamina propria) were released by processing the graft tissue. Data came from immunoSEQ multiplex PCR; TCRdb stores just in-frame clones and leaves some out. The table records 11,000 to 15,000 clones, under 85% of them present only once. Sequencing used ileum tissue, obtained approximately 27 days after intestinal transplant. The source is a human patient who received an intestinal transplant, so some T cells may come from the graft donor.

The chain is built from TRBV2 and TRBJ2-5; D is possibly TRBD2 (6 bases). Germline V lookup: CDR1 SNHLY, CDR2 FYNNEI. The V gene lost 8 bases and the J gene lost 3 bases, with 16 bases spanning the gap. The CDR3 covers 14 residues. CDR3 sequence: CASPWGENKETQYF. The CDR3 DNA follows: TGTGCCAGCCCATGGGGGGAGAACAAAGAGACCCAGTACTTC.

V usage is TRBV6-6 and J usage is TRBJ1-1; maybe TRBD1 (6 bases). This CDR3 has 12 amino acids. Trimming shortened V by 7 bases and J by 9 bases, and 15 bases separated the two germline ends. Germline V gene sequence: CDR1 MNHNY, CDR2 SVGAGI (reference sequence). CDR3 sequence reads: CASTREGVQAFF. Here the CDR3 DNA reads TGTGCCAGCACCAGGGAGGGGGTCCAAGCTTTCTTT.

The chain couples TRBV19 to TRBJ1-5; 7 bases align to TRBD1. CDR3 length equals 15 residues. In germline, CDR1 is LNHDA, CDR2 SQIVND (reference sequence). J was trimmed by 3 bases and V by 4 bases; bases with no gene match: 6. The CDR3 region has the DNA TGTGCCAGTAGTAGTACGGGACAGCCCAATCAGCCCCAGCATTTT. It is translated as CASSSTGQPNQPQHF.

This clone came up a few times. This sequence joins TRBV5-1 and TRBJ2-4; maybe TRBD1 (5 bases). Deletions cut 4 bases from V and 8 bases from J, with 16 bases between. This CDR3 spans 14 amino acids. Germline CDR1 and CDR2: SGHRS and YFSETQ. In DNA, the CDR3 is TGCGCCAGCAGCCCAGGGTCCCTGCGCGACATTCAGTACTTC. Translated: CASSPGSLRDIQYF.

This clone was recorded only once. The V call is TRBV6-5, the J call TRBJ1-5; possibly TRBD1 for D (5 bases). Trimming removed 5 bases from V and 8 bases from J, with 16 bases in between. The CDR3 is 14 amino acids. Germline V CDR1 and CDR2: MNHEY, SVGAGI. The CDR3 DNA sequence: TGTGCCAGCAGTGGCGACAGTTTGGTAGAGCCCCAGCATTTT. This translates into CASSGDSLVEPQHF.

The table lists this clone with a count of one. CDR3 region: CASSYSAGVTYEQYF. CDR3 nucleotides: TGTGCCAGCAGTTACTCCGCAGGGGTCACCTACGAGCAGTACTTC. The V and J genes are TRBV6-6 and TRBJ2-7, with D maybe TRBD1 (6 bases). Germline loops: CDR1 MNHNY, CDR2 SVGAGI (reference sequence). Deletions cut 0 bases from V and 2 bases from J, with 11 bases between. The CDR3 spans 15 residues.

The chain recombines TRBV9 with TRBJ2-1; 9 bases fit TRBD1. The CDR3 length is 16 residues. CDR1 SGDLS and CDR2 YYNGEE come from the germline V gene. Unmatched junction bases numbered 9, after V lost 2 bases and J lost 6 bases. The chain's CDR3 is CASSVAGTGPGNEQFF. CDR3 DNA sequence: TGTGCCAGCAGCGTGGCCGGGACAGGGCCAGGCAATGAGCAGTTCTTC.

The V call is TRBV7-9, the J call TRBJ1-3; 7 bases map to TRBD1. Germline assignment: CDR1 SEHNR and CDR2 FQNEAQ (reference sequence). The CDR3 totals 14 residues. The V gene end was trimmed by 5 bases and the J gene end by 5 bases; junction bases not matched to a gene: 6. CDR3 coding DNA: TGTGCCAGCAGCCAAGACAGGGCGAGAAACACCATATATTTT. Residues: CASSQDRARNTIYF.

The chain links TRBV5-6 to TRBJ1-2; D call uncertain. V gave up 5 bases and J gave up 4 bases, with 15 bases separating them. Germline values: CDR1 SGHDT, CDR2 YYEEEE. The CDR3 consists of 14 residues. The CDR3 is CASSYRGSPYGYTF. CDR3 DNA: TGTGCCAGCAGTTATAGAGGGAGTCCCTATGGCTACACCTTC.

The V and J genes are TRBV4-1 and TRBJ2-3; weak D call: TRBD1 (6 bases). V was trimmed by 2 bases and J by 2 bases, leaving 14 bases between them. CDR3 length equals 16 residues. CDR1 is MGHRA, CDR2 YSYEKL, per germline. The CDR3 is CASSQLGARATDTQYF. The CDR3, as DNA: TGCGCCAGCAGCCAACTGGGGGCCAGGGCCACAGATACGCAGTATTTT.

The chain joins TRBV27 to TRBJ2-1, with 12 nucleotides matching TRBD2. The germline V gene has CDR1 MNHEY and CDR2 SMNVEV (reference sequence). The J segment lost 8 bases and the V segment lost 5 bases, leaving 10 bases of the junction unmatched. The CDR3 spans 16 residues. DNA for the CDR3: TGTGCCAGCAGTCTACCCTCTAGCGGGGGGGCTCATGAGCAGTTCTTC. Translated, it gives CASSLPSSGGAHEQFF.